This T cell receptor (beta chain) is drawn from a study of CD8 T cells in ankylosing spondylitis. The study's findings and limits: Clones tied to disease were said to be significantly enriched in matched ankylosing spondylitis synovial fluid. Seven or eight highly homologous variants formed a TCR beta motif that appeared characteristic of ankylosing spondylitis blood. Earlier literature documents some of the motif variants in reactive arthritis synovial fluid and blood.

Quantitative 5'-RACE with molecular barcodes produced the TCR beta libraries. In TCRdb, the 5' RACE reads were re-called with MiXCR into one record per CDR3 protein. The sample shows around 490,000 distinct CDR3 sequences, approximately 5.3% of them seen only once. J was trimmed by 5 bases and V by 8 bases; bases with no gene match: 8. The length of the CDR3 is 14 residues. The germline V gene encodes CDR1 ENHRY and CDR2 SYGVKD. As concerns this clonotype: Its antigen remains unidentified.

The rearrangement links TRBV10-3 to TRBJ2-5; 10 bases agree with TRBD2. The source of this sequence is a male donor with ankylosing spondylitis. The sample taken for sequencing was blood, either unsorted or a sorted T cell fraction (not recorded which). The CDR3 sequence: CAIGSGGAWETQYF. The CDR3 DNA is TGTGCCATCGGGAGCGGGGGGGCCTGGGAGACCCAGTACTTC.